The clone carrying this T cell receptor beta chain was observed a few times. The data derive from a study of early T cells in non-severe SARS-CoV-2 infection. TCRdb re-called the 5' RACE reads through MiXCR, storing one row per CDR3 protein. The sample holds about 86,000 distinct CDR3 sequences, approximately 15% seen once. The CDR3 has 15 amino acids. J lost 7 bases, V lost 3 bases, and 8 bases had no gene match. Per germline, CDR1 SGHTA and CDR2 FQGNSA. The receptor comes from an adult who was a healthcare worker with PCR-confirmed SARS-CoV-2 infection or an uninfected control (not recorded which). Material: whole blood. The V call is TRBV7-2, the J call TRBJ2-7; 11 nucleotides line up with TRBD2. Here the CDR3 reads CASSLTSGVGGEQYF. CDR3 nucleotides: TGTGCCAGCAGCTTGACTAGCGGGGTAGGTGGAGAGCAGTACTTC.